This section outlines one T cell receptor (beta chain) sequence together with its context. The antigen is unknown. This entry comes from a study of T cell repertoires in cytomegalovirus infection. In the study overall: Public TCR beta signatures marked donors with CMV infection and the matching HLA. Study findings and constraints: In two of eight donors, the top clonotype was HLA-C-restricted CMV-specific.

TCRdb independently ran MiXCR on the reads; one entry per CDR3 protein. The data contain more than 300,000 distinct CDR3 sequences, nearly 35% of them seen just once; the ten biggest clones take up approximately 13%. V trimming: 4 bases; J trimming: 5 bases; junction bases outside the gene matches: 8. CDR3 length: 15 amino acids. The chain recombines TRBV12-3 or TRBV12-4 with TRBJ1-1; 9 bases agree with TRBD1. The source was cultured PBMCs, collected from culture after CMV antigen stimulation. The TCR sequence derives from a human donor in good health (CMV status not recorded). Some clones in this sample may be carry-over from other donors' samples. Here the CDR3 reads CASSSASTGGTEAFF. The CDR3 coding sequence is TGTGCCAGCAGTTCCGCCTCGACAGGGGGGACTGAAGCTTTCTTT.